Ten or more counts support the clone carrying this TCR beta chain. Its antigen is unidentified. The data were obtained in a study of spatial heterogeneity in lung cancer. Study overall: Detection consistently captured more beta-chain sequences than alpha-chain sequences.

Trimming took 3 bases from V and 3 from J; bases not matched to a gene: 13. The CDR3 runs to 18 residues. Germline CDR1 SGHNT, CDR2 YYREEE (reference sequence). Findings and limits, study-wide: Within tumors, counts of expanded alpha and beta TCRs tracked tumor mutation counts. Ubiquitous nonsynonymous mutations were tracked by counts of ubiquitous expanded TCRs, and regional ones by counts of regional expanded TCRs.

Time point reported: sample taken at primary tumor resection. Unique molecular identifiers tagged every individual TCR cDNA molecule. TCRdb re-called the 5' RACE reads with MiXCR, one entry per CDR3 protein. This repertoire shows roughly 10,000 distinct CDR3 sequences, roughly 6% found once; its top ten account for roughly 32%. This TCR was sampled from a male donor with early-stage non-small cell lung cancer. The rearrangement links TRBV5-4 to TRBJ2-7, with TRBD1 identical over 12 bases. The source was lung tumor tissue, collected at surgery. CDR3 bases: TGTGCCAGCAGCTATTTAGCCGGGACAGGGGGCTACTACTACGAGCAGTACTTC. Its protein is CASSYLAGTGGYYYEQYF.